These 2 T cell receptor beta chains originate from one sample sequenced in a study of identical twins. TCRdb analysed the 5' RACE reads with MiXCR anew, one entry per CDR3 protein. The sample consists of some 190,000 distinct CDR3 sequences, about 16% of them appearing once. A further study also used this sample, focusing on T cells expressing NK-cell markers.

The specimen was CD8+ T cells sorted from blood. The receptors shown here come from a woman under 30 in good health.

This clonotype occurred many times. The chain has TRBV20-1 and TRBJ2-5, with D perhaps matching TRBD2 (5 bases). The germline V and J ends were trimmed by 1 base and 2 bases, with 11 bases remaining between them. CDR3 size: 14 residues. The germline gives CDR1 DFQATT, CDR2 SNEGSKA (reference sequence). Written as DNA, the CDR3 is TGCAGTGCTAGAGGCGGGCAGCCGCAAGAGACCCAGTACTTC. Translated: CSARGGQPQETQYF.

This chain joins TRBV20-1 and TRBJ2-1; 9 bases align to TRBD2. V dropped 5 bases and J dropped 3; count of bases not matched to a gene: 5. Per germline, CDR1 DFQATT and CDR2 SNEGSKA (reference sequence). The CDR3 covers 14 residues. The CDR3 region has the DNA TGCAGTGCTCCACGGACTAGCGACTACAATGAGCAGTTCTTC. Translated, it gives CSAPRTSDYNEQFF.